The 3 T cell receptor beta chains given below trace back to one sample, sequenced in a study of post-analysis software for immune sequencing data. Antigens of these TCRs are unknown. General study points: TRBV5-6, TRBV5-1 and TRBV20-1 were among four or five TRBV segments more frequent in patients than controls.

cDNA libraries for TCR beta contained unique molecular identifiers. In TCRdb, the PCR reads were re-called with MiXCR into one record per CDR3 protein. The sample has 500,000 to 600,000 distinct CDR3 sequences, 40% to 50% seen once; the top ten hold more than 1.5%. The sequenced sample consisted of blood. The source is a girl between 10 and 17 years old with multiple sclerosis.

The CDR3: CASSFTLDRLSYEQYF. The CDR3, as DNA: TGTGCCAGCAGTTTTACCCTAGACAGGCTCTCCTACGAGCAGTACTTC. The V and J genes are TRBV28 and TRBJ2-7; maybe TRBD1 (6 bases). The germline V gene encodes CDR1 MDHEN and CDR2 SYDVKM. CDR3 length equals 16 residues. V gave up 3 bases and J gave up 0 bases, with 15 bases separating them.

The chain has TRBV6-1 and TRBJ2-4; TRBD1 or TRBD2 may be the D gene (6 bases each). V lost 1 base to trimming and J lost 13 bases, with 17 bases between them. The CDR3 sequence is 14 residues long. Germline lookup yields CDR1 MNHNS and CDR2 SASEGT. This CDR3 reads CASSEGQVGREQYF. The CDR3 coding sequence is TGTGCCAGCAGTGAAGGACAGGTCGGTCGGGAGCAGTACTTC.

This chain links TRBV12-3 or TRBV12-4 with TRBJ2-1, with TRBD2 matching 9 bases. The CDR3 has 16 amino acids. The junction had 9 bases not matched to a gene; V was cut back by 2 bases and J by 7 bases. The CDR3: CASSLSLAGLGNEQFF. In DNA, the CDR3 is TGTGCCAGCAGTTTAAGCCTAGCGGGACTGGGGAATGAGCAGTTCTTC.